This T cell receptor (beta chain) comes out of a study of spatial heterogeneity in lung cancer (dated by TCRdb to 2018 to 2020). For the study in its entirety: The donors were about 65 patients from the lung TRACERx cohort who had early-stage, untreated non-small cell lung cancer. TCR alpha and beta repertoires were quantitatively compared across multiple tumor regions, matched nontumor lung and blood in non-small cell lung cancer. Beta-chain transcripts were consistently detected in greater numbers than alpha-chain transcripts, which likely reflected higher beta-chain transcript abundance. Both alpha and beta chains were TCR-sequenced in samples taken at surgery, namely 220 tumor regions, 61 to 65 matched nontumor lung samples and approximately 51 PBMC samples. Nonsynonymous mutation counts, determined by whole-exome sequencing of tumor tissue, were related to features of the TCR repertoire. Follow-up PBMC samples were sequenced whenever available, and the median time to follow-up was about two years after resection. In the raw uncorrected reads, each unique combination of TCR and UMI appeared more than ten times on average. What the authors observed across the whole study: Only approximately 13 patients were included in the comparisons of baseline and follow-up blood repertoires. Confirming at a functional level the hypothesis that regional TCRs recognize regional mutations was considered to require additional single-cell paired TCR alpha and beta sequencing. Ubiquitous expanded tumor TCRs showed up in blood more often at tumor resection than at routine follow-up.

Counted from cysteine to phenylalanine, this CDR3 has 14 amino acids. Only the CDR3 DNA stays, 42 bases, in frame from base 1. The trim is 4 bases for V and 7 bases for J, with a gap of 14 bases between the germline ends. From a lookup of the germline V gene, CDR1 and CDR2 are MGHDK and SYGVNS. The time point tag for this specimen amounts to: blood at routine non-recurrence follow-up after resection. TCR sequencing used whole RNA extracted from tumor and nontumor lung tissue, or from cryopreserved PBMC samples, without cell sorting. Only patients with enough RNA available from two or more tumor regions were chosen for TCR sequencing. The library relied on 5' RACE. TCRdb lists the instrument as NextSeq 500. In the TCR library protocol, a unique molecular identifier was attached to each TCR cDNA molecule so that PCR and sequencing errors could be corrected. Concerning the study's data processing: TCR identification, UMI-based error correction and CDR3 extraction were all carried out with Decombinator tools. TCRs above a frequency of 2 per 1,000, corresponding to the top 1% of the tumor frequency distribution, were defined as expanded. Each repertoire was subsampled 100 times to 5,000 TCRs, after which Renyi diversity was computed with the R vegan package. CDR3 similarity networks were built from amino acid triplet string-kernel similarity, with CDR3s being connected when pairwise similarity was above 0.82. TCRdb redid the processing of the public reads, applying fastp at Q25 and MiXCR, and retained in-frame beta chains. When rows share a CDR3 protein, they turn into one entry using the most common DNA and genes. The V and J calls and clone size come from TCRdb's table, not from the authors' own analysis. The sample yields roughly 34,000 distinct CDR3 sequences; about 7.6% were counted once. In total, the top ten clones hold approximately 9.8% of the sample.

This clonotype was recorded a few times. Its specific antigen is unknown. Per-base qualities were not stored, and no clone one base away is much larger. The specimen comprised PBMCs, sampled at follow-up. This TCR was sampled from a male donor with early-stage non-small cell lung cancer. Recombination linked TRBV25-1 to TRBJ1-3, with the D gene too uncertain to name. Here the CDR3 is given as CASSAWTLGNTIYF. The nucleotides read TGTGCCAGCAGTGCCTGGACTCTTGGCAACACCATATATTTT.